This T cell receptor beta chain derives from a study of identical twins. CDR3 length equals 13 residues. Per the germline V gene, CDR1 is SGHVS and CDR2 is FNYEAQ. Trimming pared 4 bases from V and 6 bases from J, leaving 12 bases between. TCRdb reprocessed the 5' RACE reads with MiXCR, giving one entry per CDR3 protein. The data contain 200,000 to 250,000 distinct CDR3 sequences, 6.5% to 9% of them seen just once; the ten biggest clones take up approximately 5.4%. These data also formed part of another study, on yellow fever vaccine responses in identical twins. That work contributes: The T cell response to vaccination in identical twins was reportedly partly convergent and partly personalized.

The sequencing sample was made of CD8+ T cells sorted from blood. The receptor was derived from a woman under 30 in good health. The V call is TRBV7-6, the J call TRBJ1-1, with D hard to call. The CDR3 region has the DNA TGTGCCAGCAGCTCGGGGTGGGTGGCTGAAGCTTTCTTT. Protein product: CASSSGWVAEAFF.